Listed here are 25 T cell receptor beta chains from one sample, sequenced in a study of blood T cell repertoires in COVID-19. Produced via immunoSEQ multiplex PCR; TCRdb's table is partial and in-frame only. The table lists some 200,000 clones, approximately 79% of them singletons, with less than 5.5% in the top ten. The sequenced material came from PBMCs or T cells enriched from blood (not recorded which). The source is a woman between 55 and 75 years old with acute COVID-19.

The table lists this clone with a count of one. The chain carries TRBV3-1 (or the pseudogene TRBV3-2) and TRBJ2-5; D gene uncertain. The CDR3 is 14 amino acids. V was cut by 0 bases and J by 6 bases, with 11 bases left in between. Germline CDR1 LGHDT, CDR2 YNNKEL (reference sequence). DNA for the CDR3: TGTGCCAGCAGCCAAGAATTTAGTTCGCAGACCCAGTACTTC. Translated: CASSQEFSSQTQYF.

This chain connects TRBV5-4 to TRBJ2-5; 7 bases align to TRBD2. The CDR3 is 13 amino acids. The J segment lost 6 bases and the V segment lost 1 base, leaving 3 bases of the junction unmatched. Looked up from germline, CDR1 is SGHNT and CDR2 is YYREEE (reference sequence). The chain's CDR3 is CASSLMGGKTQYF. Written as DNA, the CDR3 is TGTGCCAGCAGCTTGATGGGGGGGAAGACCCAGTACTTC.

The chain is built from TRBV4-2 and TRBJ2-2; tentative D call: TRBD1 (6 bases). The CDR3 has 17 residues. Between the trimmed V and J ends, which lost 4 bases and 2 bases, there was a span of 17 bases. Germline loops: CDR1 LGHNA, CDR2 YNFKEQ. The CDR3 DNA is TGTGCCAGCAGCCGAGAAATCATACAGGGAAACACCGGGGAGCTGTTTTTT. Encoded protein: CASSREIIQGNTGELFF.

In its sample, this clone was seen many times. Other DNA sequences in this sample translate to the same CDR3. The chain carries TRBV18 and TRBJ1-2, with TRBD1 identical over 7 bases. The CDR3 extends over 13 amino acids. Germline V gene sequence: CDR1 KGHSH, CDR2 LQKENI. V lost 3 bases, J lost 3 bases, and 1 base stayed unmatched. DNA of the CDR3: TGTGCCAGCTCACCCGACAGGGACTATGGCTACACCTTC. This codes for CASSPDRDYGYTF.

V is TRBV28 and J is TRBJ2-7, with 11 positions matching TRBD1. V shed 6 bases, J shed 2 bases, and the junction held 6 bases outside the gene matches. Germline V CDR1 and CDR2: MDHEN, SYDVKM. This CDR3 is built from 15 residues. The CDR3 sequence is CASSPPGQGAYEQYF. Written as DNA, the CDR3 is TGTGCCAGCAGCCCGCCGGGACAGGGGGCCTACGAGCAGTACTTC.

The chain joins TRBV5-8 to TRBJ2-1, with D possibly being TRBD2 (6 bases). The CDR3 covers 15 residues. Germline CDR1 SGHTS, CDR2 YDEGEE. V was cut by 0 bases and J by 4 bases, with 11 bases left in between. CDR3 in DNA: TGTGCCAGCAGCTTGGGTCTAGCGAAATACAATGAGCAGTTCTTC. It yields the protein CASSLGLAKYNEQFF. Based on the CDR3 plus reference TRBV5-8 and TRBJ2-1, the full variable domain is EAGVTQSPTHLIKTRGQQATLRCSPISGHTSVYWYQQALGLGLQFLLWYDEGEERNRGNFPPRFSGRQFPNYSSELNVNALELEDSALYLCASSLGLAKYNEQFFGPGTRLTVL.

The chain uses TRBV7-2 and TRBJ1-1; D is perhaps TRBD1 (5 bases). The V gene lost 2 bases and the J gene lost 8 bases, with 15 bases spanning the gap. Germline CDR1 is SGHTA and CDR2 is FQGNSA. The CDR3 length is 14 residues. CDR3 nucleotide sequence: TGTGCCAGCAGCTTATACGCCCGGGGGGGGGAAGCTTTCTTT. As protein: CASSLYARGGEAFF.

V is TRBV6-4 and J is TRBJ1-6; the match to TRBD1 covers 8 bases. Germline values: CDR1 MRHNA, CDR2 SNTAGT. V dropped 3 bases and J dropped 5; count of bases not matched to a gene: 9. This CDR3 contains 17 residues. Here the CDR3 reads CASSEGVTGVNNSPLHF. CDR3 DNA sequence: TGTGCCAGCAGTGAAGGGGTGACAGGGGTAAATAATTCACCCCTCCACTTT.

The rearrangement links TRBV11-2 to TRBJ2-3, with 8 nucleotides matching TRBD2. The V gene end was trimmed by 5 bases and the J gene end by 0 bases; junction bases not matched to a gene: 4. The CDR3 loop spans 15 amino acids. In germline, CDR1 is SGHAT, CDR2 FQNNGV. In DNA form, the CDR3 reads TGTGCCAGCAGCCCCGGACTAGCTAGCACAGATACGCAGTATTTT. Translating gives CASSPGLASTDTQYF.

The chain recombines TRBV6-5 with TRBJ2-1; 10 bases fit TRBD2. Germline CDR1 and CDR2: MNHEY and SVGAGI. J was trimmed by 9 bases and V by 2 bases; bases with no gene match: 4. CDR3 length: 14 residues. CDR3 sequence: CASSYASGGGEQFF. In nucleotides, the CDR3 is TGTGCCAGCAGTTACGCTAGCGGGGGAGGTGAGCAGTTCTTC.

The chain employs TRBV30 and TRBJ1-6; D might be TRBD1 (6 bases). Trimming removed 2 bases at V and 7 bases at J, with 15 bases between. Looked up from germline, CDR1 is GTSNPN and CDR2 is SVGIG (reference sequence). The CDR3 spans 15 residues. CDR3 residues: CAWSSRPGQNSPLHF. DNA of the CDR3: TGTGCCTGGAGTTCTCGGCCGGGACAAAATTCACCCCTCCACTTT.

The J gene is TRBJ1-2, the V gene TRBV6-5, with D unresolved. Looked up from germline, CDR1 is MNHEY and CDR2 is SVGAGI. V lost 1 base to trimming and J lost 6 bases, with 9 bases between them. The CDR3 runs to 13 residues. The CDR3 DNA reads TGTGCCAGCAGTTACTTGGCGGGTGATGGCTACACCTTC. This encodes CASSYLAGDGYTF.

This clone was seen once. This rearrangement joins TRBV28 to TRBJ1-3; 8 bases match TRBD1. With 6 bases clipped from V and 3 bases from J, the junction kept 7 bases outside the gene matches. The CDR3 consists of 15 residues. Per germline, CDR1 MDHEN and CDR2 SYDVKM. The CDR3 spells CASRTGGSVGNTIYF. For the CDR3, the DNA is TGTGCCAGCAGAACAGGGGGGTCTGTTGGAAACACCATATATTTT.

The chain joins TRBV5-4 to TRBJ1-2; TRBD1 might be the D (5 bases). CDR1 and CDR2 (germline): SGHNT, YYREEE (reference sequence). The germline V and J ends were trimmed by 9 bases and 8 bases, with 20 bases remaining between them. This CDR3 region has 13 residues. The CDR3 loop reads CATHLVGGRGYTF. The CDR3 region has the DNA TGTGCCACCCACCTTGTCGGGGGAAGAGGCTACACCTTC.

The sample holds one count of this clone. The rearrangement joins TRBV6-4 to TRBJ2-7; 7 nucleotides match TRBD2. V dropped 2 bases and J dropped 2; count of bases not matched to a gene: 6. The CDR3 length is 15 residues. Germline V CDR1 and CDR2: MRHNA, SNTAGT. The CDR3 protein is CASSDPSGSAYEQYF. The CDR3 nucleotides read TGTGCCAGCAGTGACCCTAGCGGATCCGCCTACGAGCAGTACTTC.

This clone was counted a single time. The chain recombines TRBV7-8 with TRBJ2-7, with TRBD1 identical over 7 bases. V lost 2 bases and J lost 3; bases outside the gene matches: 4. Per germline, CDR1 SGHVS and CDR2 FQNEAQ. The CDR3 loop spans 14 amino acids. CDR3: CASSLTGTVYEQYF. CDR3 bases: TGTGCCAGCAGCTTAACCGGGACAGTCTACGAGCAGTACTTC.

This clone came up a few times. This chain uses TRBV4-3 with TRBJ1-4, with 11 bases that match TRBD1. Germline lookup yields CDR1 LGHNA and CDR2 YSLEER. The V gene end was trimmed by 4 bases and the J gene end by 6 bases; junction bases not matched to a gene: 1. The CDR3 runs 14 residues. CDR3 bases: TGCGCCAGCAGCCTGGACAGGGGGCATGAAAAACTGTTTTTT. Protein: CASSLDRGHEKLFF.

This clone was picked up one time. DNA for the CDR3: TGTGCCACCAGTCGAGACAGGGGCAATCAGCCCCAGCATTTT. This encodes CATSRDRGNQPQHF. This chain joins TRBV15 and TRBJ1-5; 7 bases agree with TRBD1. J was trimmed by 2 bases and V by 6 bases; bases with no gene match: 4. Germline V CDR1 and CDR2: LNHNV, YYDKDF (reference sequence). This CDR3 has 14 residues.

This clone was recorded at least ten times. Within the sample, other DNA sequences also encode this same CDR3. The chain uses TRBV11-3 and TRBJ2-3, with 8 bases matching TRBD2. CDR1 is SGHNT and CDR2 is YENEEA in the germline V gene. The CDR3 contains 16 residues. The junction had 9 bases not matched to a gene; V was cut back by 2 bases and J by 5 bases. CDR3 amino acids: CASSLRSGGSGDTQYF. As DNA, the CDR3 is TGTGCCAGCAGCTTAAGGTCGGGGGGGTCGGGAGATACGCAGTATTTT.

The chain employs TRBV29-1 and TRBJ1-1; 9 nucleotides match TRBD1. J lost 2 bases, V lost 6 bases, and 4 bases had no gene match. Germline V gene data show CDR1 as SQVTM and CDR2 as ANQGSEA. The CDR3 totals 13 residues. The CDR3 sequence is CSVTDRGNTEAFF. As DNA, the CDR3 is TGCAGCGTGACGGACAGGGGAAACACTGAAGCTTTCTTT. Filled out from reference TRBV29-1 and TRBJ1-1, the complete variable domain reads SAVISQKPSRDICQRGTSLTIQCQVDSQVTMMFWYRQQPGQSLTLIATANQGSEATYESGFVIDKFPISRPNLTFSTLTVSNMSPEDSSIYLCSVTDRGNTEAFFGQGTRLTVV.

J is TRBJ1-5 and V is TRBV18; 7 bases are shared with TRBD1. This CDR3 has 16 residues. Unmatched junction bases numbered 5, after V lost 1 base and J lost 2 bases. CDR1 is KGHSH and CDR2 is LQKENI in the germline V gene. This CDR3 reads CASSPQRGQGNQPQHF. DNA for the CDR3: TGTGCCAGCTCACCACAGAGGGGGCAAGGCAATCAGCCCCAGCATTTT.

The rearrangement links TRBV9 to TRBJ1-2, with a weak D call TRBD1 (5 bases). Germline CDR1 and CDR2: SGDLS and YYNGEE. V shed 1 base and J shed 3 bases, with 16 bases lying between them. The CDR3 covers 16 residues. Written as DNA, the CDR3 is TGTGCCAGCAGCGTATCTTCGTTAGGGGTGGACTATGGCTACACCTTC. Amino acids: CASSVSSLGVDYGYTF.

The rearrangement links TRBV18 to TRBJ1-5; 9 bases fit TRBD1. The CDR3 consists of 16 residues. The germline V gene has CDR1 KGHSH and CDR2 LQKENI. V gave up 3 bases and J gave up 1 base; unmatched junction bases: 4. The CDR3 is CASSPGTGLSNQPQHF. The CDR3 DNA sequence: TGTGCCAGCTCACCGGGGACAGGGTTGAGCAATCAGCCCCAGCATTTT.

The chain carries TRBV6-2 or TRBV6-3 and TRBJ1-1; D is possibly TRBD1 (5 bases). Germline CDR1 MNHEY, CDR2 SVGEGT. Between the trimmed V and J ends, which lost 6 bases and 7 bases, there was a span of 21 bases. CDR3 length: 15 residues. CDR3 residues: CASSPTPDRSYEAFF. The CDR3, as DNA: TGTGCCAGCAGCCCAACTCCCGACAGATCCTATGAAGCTTTCTTT.

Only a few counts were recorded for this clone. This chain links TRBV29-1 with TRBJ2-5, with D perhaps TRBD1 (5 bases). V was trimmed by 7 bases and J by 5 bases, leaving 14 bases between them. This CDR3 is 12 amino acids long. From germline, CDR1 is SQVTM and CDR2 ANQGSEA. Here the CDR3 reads CSAQGNGETQYF. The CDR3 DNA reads TGCAGCGCCCAGGGTAACGGGGAGACCCAGTACTTC. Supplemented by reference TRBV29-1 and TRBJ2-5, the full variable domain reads SAVISQKPSRDICQRGTSLTIQCQVDSQVTMMFWYRQQPGQSLTLIATANQGSEATYESGFVIDKFPISRPNLTFSTLTVSNMSPEDSSIYLCSAQGNGETQYFGPGTRLLVL.